These 22 T cell receptor beta chains came from one sample sequenced in a study of blood T cell repertoires in COVID-19 (TCRdb year 2020). The receptor library was made with the immunoSEQ multiplex PCR assay. Sourced from immuneACCESS, this table was stored by TCRdb with only in-frame sequences that have V and J called. A share of the clones is absent; for the studies checked, an unresolved V gene accounts for under half, and the remainder has no known explanation. For this sample the table gives 150,000 to 200,000 clones, of which roughly 76% were detected only once. The ten largest make up roughly 9.6% of the sample. The sample was peripheral blood. Every receptor here comes from a woman in her thirties or forties with COVID-19, enrolled during active disease.

The chain recombines TRBV19 with TRBJ2-7, with 11 positions matching TRBD1. CDR1 LNHDA and CDR2 SQIVND come from the germline V gene (reference sequence). Trimming cost V 4 bases and J 2 bases; bases outside gene matches: 4. The CDR3 runs 15 residues. The CDR3 reads CASSSGQGATYEQYV. CDR3 nucleotides: TGTGCCAGTAGTAGCGGACAGGGGGCCACCTACGAGCAGTACGTC.

This chain links TRBV7-9 with TRBJ2-5, with a possible D match to TRBD2 (5 bases). In germline, CDR1 is SEHNR, CDR2 FQNEAQ (reference sequence). Trimming pared 5 bases from V and 5 bases from J, leaving 18 bases between. The CDR3 is 15 residues long. CDR3 amino acids: CASSIAGHTGETQYF. The CDR3 DNA reads as TGTGCCAGCAGCATCGCCGGGCACACGGGGGAGACCCAGTACTTC.

As DNA, the CDR3 is TGTGCCACCGGAGGGTCGAGCACTGAAGCTTTCTTT. Translated, it gives CATGGSSTEAFF. The rearrangement joins TRBV10-3 to TRBJ1-1; D is undetermined. The CDR3 sequence is 12 residues long. Deletions cut 10 bases from V and 4 bases from J, with 13 bases between. Germline loops: CDR1 ENHRY, CDR2 SYGVKD.

This chain joins TRBV27 and TRBJ2-2; D unclear. V lost 3 bases to trimming and J lost 3 bases, with 14 bases between them. The CDR3 has 16 residues. The germline gives CDR1 MNHEY, CDR2 SMNVEV (reference sequence). The DNA for the CDR3 is TGTGCCAGCAGTTTCCTTGGCCCACCGTACACCGGGGAGCTGTTTTTT. It codes for CASSFLGPPYTGELFF.

This chain connects TRBV11-3 to TRBJ1-1; D gene unclear. Germline V gives CDR1 SGHNT, CDR2 YENEEA. The CDR3 loop spans 13 amino acids. V was pared by 1 base and J by 1 base, with 4 bases between. This CDR3 is CASSLGQNTEAFF. Written as DNA, the CDR3 is TGTGCCAGCAGCTTAGGACAGAACACTGAAGCTTTCTTT. The variable domain in full, with the rest retrieved from reference TRBV11-3 and TRBJ1-1, is EAGVVQSPRYKIIEKKQPVAFWCNPISGHNTLYWYLQNLGQGPELLIRYENEEAVDDSQLPKDRFSAERLKGVDSTLKIQPAELGDSAVYLCASSLGQNTEAFFGQGTRLTVV.

The chain has TRBV10-3 and TRBJ2-1; 8 nucleotides match TRBD2. V lost 2 bases to trimming and J lost 2 bases; unmatched junction nucleotides: 14. The CDR3 loop spans 19 amino acids. Germline assignment: CDR1 ENHRY and CDR2 SYGVKD. CDR3 loop: CAISEPKVSGRAAYNEQFF. CDR3 nucleotide sequence: TGTGCCATCAGTGAGCCAAAGGTGTCCGGGAGGGCCGCCTACAATGAGCAGTTCTTC.

This chain joins TRBV18 and TRBJ2-7; a possible D gene is TRBD2 (5 bases). Germline values: CDR1 KGHSH, CDR2 LQKENI. This CDR3 is built from 12 residues. V lost 5 bases, J lost 5 bases, and 10 bases lay in between. CDR3 region: CASSLVTNEQYF. CDR3 nucleotides: TGTGCCAGCTCATTGGTGACTAACGAGCAGTACTTC.

This clone is a singleton in its sample. V is TRBV7-3 and J is TRBJ2-5; D is perhaps TRBD1 (6 bases). With 5 bases removed from V and 5 bases from J, the gap between germline ends came to 15 bases. The CDR3 consists of 14 residues. Germline V gives CDR1 SGHTA, CDR2 FQGTGA. As DNA, the CDR3 is TGTGCCAGCAGCGCCACAGGGTTTGGGGAGACCCAGTACTTC. As protein: CASSATGFGETQYF.

This chain links TRBV5-4 with TRBJ2-5; 9 nucleotides match TRBD2. The CDR3 runs 16 residues. Per germline, CDR1 SGHNT and CDR2 YYREEE (reference sequence). Trimming removed 4 bases from V and 4 bases from J; junction bases left unmatched: 11. CDR3 region: CASSRGGAHMLETQYF. As DNA, the CDR3 is TGTGCCAGCAGCCGCGGGGGGGCTCACATGTTAGAGACCCAGTACTTC.

The chain has TRBV5-1 and TRBJ1-1; unclear D gene. CDR1 is SGHRS and CDR2 is YFSETQ in the germline V gene. V lost 2 bases and J 1 base, leaving 9 bases between the germline ends. This CDR3 comprises 14 residues. In nucleotides, the CDR3 is TGCGCCAGCAGCTTAGGCGGCAAGAACACTGAAGCTTTCTTT. This gives the protein CASSLGGKNTEAFF.

The V and J genes are TRBV15 and TRBJ2-7, with 11 bases lining up with TRBD2. V trimming: 2 bases; J trimming: 3 bases; junction bases outside the gene matches: 12. Germline V gene lookup returns CDR1 LNHNV and CDR2 YYDKDF (reference sequence). The CDR3 loop spans 18 amino acids. The CDR3, as DNA: TGTGCCACCAGCAGACACCGTGCCCCCGGGACTAGCGGCTACGAGCAGTACTTC. It is translated as CATSRHRAPGTSGYEQYF.

V is TRBV9 and J is TRBJ2-2; 9 nucleotides agree with TRBD1. Germline CDR1 is SGDLS and CDR2 is YYNGEE. The CDR3 is made up of 15 amino acids. Losses at the gene ends were 3 bases for V and 0 bases for J; bases not matched to a gene: 0. CDR3 DNA: TGTGCCAGCAGCGGACAGGGGGCGAACACCGGGGAGCTGTTTTTT. This encodes CASSGQGANTGELFF.

Only one count was recorded for this clone. The CDR3 coding sequence is TGTGCCAGCAGTGGTGAGGCCGAGGGGGAAGTACCCCTCCACTTT. The encoded protein is CASSGEAEGEVPLHF. The V gene is TRBV2, the J gene TRBJ1-6; the D gene is possibly TRBD1 (6 bases). There are 15 residues in the CDR3. V lost 4 bases to trimming and J lost 12 bases, with 19 bases between them. CDR1 and CDR2 from the germline V gene are SNHLY and FYNNEI.

This sequence joins TRBV2 and TRBJ1-1, with 8 bases aligning to TRBD1. The CDR3 is made up of 15 amino acids. Trimming took 5 bases from V and 0 from J; bases not matched to a gene: 5. Germline-derived CDR1 and CDR2 are SNHLY and FYNNEI. CDR3 sequence (DNA): TGTGCCAGCAGTCCCAACAGGGGGTTGAACACTGAAGCTTTCTTT. Its translation is CASSPNRGLNTEAFF.

DNA for the CDR3: TGTGCCAGCAGCCCCGGGGGGACTCTTAGGAGCAATCAGCCCCAGCATTTT. It is translated as CASSPGGTLRSNQPQHF. J is TRBJ1-5 and V is TRBV7-9; a weak D match, TRBD1 (5 bases). The V gene lost 5 bases and the J gene lost 1 base, with 18 bases spanning the gap. CDR3 size: 17 residues. Per germline, CDR1 SEHNR and CDR2 FQNEAQ (reference sequence).

This chain connects TRBV4-1 to TRBJ1-5, with TRBD1 matching 8 bases. The CDR3 is made up of 19 amino acids. With 0 bases clipped from V and 6 bases from J, the junction kept 16 bases outside the gene matches. Germline-derived CDR1 and CDR2 are MGHRA and YSYEKL. The CDR3 loop reads CASSQDPPRDTGGIQPQHF. CDR3 nucleotides: TGCGCCAGCAGCCAAGATCCTCCAAGAGACACAGGGGGTATTCAGCCCCAGCATTTT.

The count of this clone is one. The chain couples TRBV5-8 to TRBJ2-1; TRBD2 is a possible D gene (6 bases). Trimming cost V 2 bases and J 9 bases, with 21 bases left between them. Germline lookup yields CDR1 SGHTS and CDR2 YDEGEE. The CDR3 is made up of 16 amino acids. DNA of the CDR3: TGTGCCAGCAGCTTCGGAGGGACTCTCGGCACCTCTGAGCAGTTCTTC. It codes for CASSFGGTLGTSEQFF.

The V gene is TRBV6-5, the J gene TRBJ2-7; 10 bases line up with TRBD1. Trimming at V came to 2 bases and at J to 4 bases, leaving 8 bases not matched to a gene. This CDR3 is 16 amino acids long. The V gene's germline CDR1 is MNHEY and CDR2 SVGAGI. For the CDR3, the DNA is TGTGCCAGCAGTTACGTCTCGGGACAGGGGATTTACGAGCAGTACTTC. Its protein is CASSYVSGQGIYEQYF.

This clone was detected only a few times. The chain has TRBV2 and TRBJ2-1, with a possible D match to TRBD2 (5 bases). V was pared by 0 bases and J by 0 bases, with 6 bases between. Looked up from germline, CDR1 is SNHLY and CDR2 is FYNNEI. CDR3 length: 15 amino acids. CDR3 nucleotides: TGTGCCAGCAGTGAAGCGGGGAGCTCCTACAATGAGCAGTTCTTC. It is translated as CASSEAGSSYNEQFF.

This rearrangement joins TRBV2 to TRBJ2-1; D unclear. This CDR3 region has 13 residues. In germline, CDR1 is SNHLY, CDR2 FYNNEI. V was clipped by 2 bases and J by 5 bases, with 7 bases between them. The CDR3 DNA is TGTGCCAGCAGTGAACCGGGTCACAATGAGCAGTTCTTC. Its protein is CASSEPGHNEQFF.

The chain has TRBV30 and TRBJ2-3; D is unclear. Trimming took 2 bases from V and 2 from J, leaving 11 bases between them. The CDR3 runs to 14 residues. Germline CDR1 reads GTSNPN; CDR2 reads SVGIG (reference sequence). The CDR3 sequence is CAWSPPPTTDTQYF. CDR3 nucleotide sequence: TGTGCCTGGAGTCCTCCACCTACCACAGATACGCAGTATTTT. Using reference TRBV30 and TRBJ2-3 for the parts outside the CDR3, the full variable domain is SQTIHQWPATLVQPVGSPLSLECTVEGTSNPNLYWYRQAAGRGLQLLFYSVGIGQISSEVPQNLSASRPQDRQFILSSKKLLLSDSGFYLCAWSPPPTTDTQYFGPGTRLTVL.

V gene TRBV4-1 combines with J gene TRBJ2-7, with 7 positions matching TRBD1. The CDR3 consists of 15 residues. The V gene end was trimmed by 2 bases and the J gene end by 2 bases; junction bases not matched to a gene: 6. Germline CDR1 reads MGHRA; CDR2 reads YSYEKL. The CDR3 DNA follows: TGCGCCAGCAGCCAAAGACAGACAGGGCCCTACGAGCAGTACGTC. Encoded protein: CASSQRQTGPYEQYV.